The 27 T cell receptor beta chains below all came from one sample that was sequenced in a study of regulatory T cells in long-lasting Graves disease (dated by TCRdb to the early 2020s). Libraries were built with multiplex PCR. TCRdb lists the instrument as Illumina HiSeq 4000. iRepertoire HTBI primers and Arm-PCR amplification of CDR3 regions were used to construct TCR beta libraries. The raw public reads went through TCRdb reprocessing: fastp at Q25, MiXCR clone calling, in-frame beta chains kept. CDR3 protein duplicates are merged, each entry listing the most common genes and DNA. This sample lists 350,000 to 500,000 distinct CDR3 sequences; about 14% were detected once. The ten largest clones add up to about a sixth of the sample. The meaning of the sample's time point label: newly diagnosed GD, antithyroid drugs for less than 3 months. RNA was extracted from PBMCs in TRIzol for both TCR sequencing and RNA sequencing.

Another study also made use of these data, one on T cells in Graves' hyperthyroidism and ophthalmopathy.

This material consisted of peripheral blood mononuclear cells (PBMCs), taken at new diagnosis, from a patient treated with antithyroid drugs. The receptors here all came from a woman aged 45-60 years with Graves disease. Donor details come from another sample of the same person, matched by shared clones.

This clonotype came up many times. The chain joins TRBV2 to TRBJ2-7; no definite D call. The germline V gene encodes CDR1 SNHLY and CDR2 FYNNEI. V lost 7 bases to trimming and J lost 0 bases, with 10 bases between them. The CDR3 consists of 13 residues. The CDR3 region is CASTLSLSYEQYF. In nucleotides, the CDR3 is TGTGCCAGCACCCTCAGTCTCTCCTACGAGCAGTACTTC.

This clonotype was observed at least ten times. The genes are TRBV18 and TRBJ2-2, with D perhaps matching TRBD2 (5 bases). V shed 5 bases and J shed 0 bases, with 10 bases lying between them. The CDR3 consists of 15 residues. Germline V gene sequence: CDR1 KGHSH, CDR2 LQKENI. CDR3 in amino acids: CASSGGSSNTGELFF. In DNA form, the CDR3 reads TGTGCCAGCTCAGGCGGGTCTTCGAACACCGGGGAGCTGTTTTTT.

This clonotype was seen at least ten times. This chain joins TRBV28 and TRBJ2-1; TRBD2 matches 7 bases. Germline CDR1 MDHEN, CDR2 SYDVKM. CDR3 length equals 15 residues. The J segment lost 6 bases and the V segment lost 6 bases, leaving 11 bases of the junction unmatched. CDR3 amino acids: CASSLSGIGGNEQFF. In DNA form, the CDR3 reads TGTGCCAGCAGCTTGAGCGGGATCGGAGGCAATGAGCAGTTCTTC.

There are a few counts of this clonotype. The gene calls are TRBV20-1 and TRBJ1-1, with no clear D. Trimming stripped 3 bases from V and 2 bases from J, with 10 bases between. This CDR3 has 13 residues. Per germline, CDR1 DFQATT and CDR2 SNEGSKA (reference sequence). The CDR3 reads CSASGQTNTEAFF. DNA for the CDR3: TGCAGTGCTAGTGGGCAAACTAACACTGAAGCTTTCTTT.

This clonotype was detected ten times or more. The chain uses TRBV29-1 and TRBJ2-1; possible D gene TRBD2, 6 bases. The germline V gene has CDR1 SQVTM and CDR2 ANQGSEA. V lost 6 bases, J lost 5 bases, and 20 bases lay in between. This CDR3 region has 15 residues. CDR3 bases: TGCAGCGTCGCTGTGCGGGATTGGGAAAACAATGAGCAGTTCTTC. As protein: CSVAVRDWENNEQFF.

This clonotype was seen at least ten times. The chain couples TRBV24-1 to TRBJ2-3; TRBD2 agrees at 10 bases. Germline assignment: CDR1 KGHDR and CDR2 SFDVKD. Germline trimming cut 5 bases from V and 5 bases from J; bases unmatched to any gene: 6. This CDR3 region has 15 residues. The CDR3 sequence: CATSVLAGDVDTQYF. Written as DNA, the CDR3 is TGTGCCACCAGTGTGCTAGCGGGAGACGTAGATACGCAGTATTTT.

This clonotype has a count of ten or more. The chain employs TRBV13 and TRBJ2-5; D remains ambiguous. Trimming took off 5 bases at V and 5 bases at J, with 9 bases between the two ends. The CDR3 runs 12 residues. Germline CDR1 and CDR2: PRHDT and FYEKMQ (reference sequence). This CDR3 is CASSPHMETQYF. In DNA, the CDR3 is TGTGCCAGCAGCCCACACATGGAGACCCAGTACTTC.

In this sample, this clonotype turned up many times. The chain employs TRBV6-9 and TRBJ2-1; D may be TRBD1 or TRBD2 (6 bases each). The CDR3 runs to 15 residues. Trimming removed 2 bases at V and 6 bases at J, with 14 bases between. The germline gives CDR1 MNHGY, CDR2 SVAAGI. The CDR3, as DNA: TGTGCCAGCAGTTATAGGGGGGCAGGGGTCAATGAGCAGTTCTTC. Encoded protein: CASSYRGAGVNEQFF.

This clonotype was counted only a few times. This rearrangement joins TRBV5-1 to TRBJ2-1; 14 bases agree with TRBD2. The CDR3 consists of 15 residues. The V gene end was trimmed by 3 bases and the J gene end by 8 bases; junction bases not matched to a gene: 4. Germline V CDR1 and CDR2: SGHRS, YFSETQ. The CDR3 bases are TGCGCCAGCAGCTCAGGGACTAGCGGGAGCGATGAGCAGTTCTTC. Translated, it gives CASSSGTSGSDEQFF.

This clonotype occurred many times. This chain connects TRBV2 to TRBJ1-2; D might be TRBD1 (5 bases). The CDR3 totals 13 residues. Germline values: CDR1 SNHLY, CDR2 FYNNEI. Trimming shortened V by 10 bases and J by 3 bases, and 15 bases separated the two germline ends. The CDR3 reads CATYRWSDYGYTF. CDR3 bases: TGTGCCACCTACAGGTGGAGCGACTATGGCTACACCTTC.

In its sample, this clonotype was seen many times. V is TRBV4-2 and J is TRBJ2-1; D might be TRBD2 (6 bases). Trimming removed 4 bases from V and 7 bases from J, with 20 bases in between. The CDR3 spans 16 residues. Per germline, CDR1 LGHNA and CDR2 YNFKEQ. CDR3: CASSPNTGGKGNEQFF. The CDR3 coding sequence is TGTGCCAGCAGCCCGAATACCGGAGGGAAAGGTAATGAGCAGTTCTTC.

This clonotype was observed at least ten times. The CDR3 nucleotides read TGTGCCAGCAGCTCTCCCCCCCCCGGGGACTACAATGAGCAGTTCTTC. Its protein is CASSSPPPGDYNEQFF. The chain joins TRBV7-9 to TRBJ2-1, with D tentatively TRBD2 (5 bases). The germline CDR1 and CDR2 sequences are SEHNR and FQNEAQ (reference sequence). Trimming removed 4 bases from V and 3 bases from J, with 16 bases in between. This CDR3 is built from 16 residues.

The V gene is TRBV20-1, the J gene TRBJ1-4; TRBD1 matches 7 bases. With V trimmed by 6 bases and J by 8 bases, 12 bases remained unmatched. This CDR3 contains 14 residues. Germline V gives CDR1 DFQATT, CDR2 SNEGSKA (reference sequence). The CDR3 spells CSAVLTGYGEKLFF. The DNA of the CDR3 is TGCAGTGCCGTCCTGACAGGGTACGGGGAAAAACTGTTTTTT.

CDR3 sequence: CASSESIVDEQFF. In DNA form, the CDR3 reads TGCGCCAGCAGTGAGTCGATAGTGGATGAGCAGTTCTTC. This sequence joins TRBV10-2 and TRBJ2-1; D ambiguous. CDR1 and CDR2 from the germline V gene are WSHSY and SAAADI. CDR3 length: 13 amino acids. V lost 0 bases, J lost 8 bases, and 8 bases lay in between.

Worth noting for this clonotype: Without the conserved terminal phenylalanine or tryptophan, this CDR3 likely stems from a read error. The chain links TRBV19 to TRBJ1-6; D ambiguous. Trimming took 3 bases from V and 7 from J, leaving 7 bases between them. The CDR3 has 13 residues. From germline, CDR1 is LNHDA and CDR2 SQIVND (reference sequence). CDR3: CASSIPQNSPLHL. The CDR3 DNA reads as TGTGCCAGTAGTATCCCACAGAATTCACCCCTCCACCTT.

The chain combines TRBV24-1 with TRBJ1-6; D unresolved. The V and J ends lost 4 bases and 0 bases respectively, with 12 bases between them. Germline V CDR1 and CDR2: KGHDR, SFDVKD. The length of the CDR3 is 17 residues. The CDR3 reads CATSDPRLDSYNSPLHF. The CDR3 bases are TGTGCCACCAGTGACCCCCGTCTAGACTCCTATAATTCACCCCTCCACTTT.

This clonotype was seen only a few times. This chain joins TRBV5-1 and TRBJ2-5; 9 nucleotides line up with TRBD2. The CDR3 consists of 14 residues. The J segment lost 5 bases and the V segment lost 5 bases, leaving 7 bases of the junction unmatched. From germline, CDR1 is SGHRS and CDR2 YFSETQ. The CDR3 reads CASSQGSGSETQYF. The CDR3 DNA sequence: TGCGCCAGCAGTCAGGGTAGCGGGAGTGAGACCCAGTACTTC.

V and J are TRBV6-5 and TRBJ2-7; 7 positions match TRBD1. Germline assignment: CDR1 MNHEY and CDR2 SVGAGI. With 2 bases clipped from V and 4 bases from J, the junction kept 5 bases outside the gene matches. The CDR3 sequence is 14 residues long. For the CDR3, the DNA is TGTGCCAGCAGTTACCAGGGGGAATTATACGAGCAGTACTTC. This sequence encodes CASSYQGELYEQYF.

This clonotype turned up a few times. The rearrangement uses TRBV9 and TRBJ1-5; D possibly corresponds to TRBD1 (5 bases). There are 15 residues in the CDR3. Germline assignment: CDR1 SGDLS and CDR2 YYNGEE. Deletions cut 0 bases from V and 3 bases from J, with 10 bases between. CDR3 residues: CASSVGDSPNQPQHF. In DNA, the CDR3 is TGTGCCAGCAGCGTAGGAGACAGCCCCAATCAGCCCCAGCATTTT.

This clonotype has a count of ten or more. This sequence joins TRBV29-1 and TRBJ2-3, with 11 bases matching TRBD2. The CDR3 length is 15 residues. Germline CDR1 SQVTM, CDR2 ANQGSEA. J lost 4 bases, V lost 6 bases, and 9 bases had no gene match. In DNA, the CDR3 is TGCAGCGTCGCCCCACTAGCGGGAGTATCAGATACGCAGTATTTT. This encodes CSVAPLAGVSDTQYF.

V usage is TRBV3-1 and J usage is TRBJ2-3; 8 positions agree with TRBD2. The end of the DNA is better explained by TRBJ2-5, so the J call may be wrong. The CDR3 runs to 14 residues. Germline V gene sequence: CDR1 LGHDT, CDR2 YNNKEL (reference sequence). CDR3 region: CASSQVSGIRTQYF. CDR3 nucleotides: TGTGCCAGCAGCCAAGTTAGCGGGATACGGACCCAGTACTTC.

On this clonotype: A read error is possible here, since a much larger clone lies one base away. The chain recombines TRBV27 with TRBJ2-7; 9 bases map to TRBD2. The ends lost 9 bases at V and 7 bases at J; junction bases unmatched: 16. This CDR3 is built from 15 residues. Germline CDR1 reads MNHEY; CDR2 reads SMNVEV (reference sequence). The CDR3 region is CARSGPAGGDNEQYF. The DNA of the CDR3 is TGTGCCAGGTCCGGCCCGGCGGGAGGGGATAATGAGCAGTACTTC.

This clonotype was detected a few times. V usage is TRBV7-9 and J usage is TRBJ2-3; 7 bases fit TRBD2. Gene TRBJ2-5 matches the end of the DNA better, so the J call may be wrong. Germline CDR1 is SEHNR and CDR2 is FQNEAQ (reference sequence). CDR3 length: 16 residues. For the CDR3, the DNA is TGTGCCAGCAGCCCCTCTTGGGGGGGGGGGTTTGAGACCCAGTACTTC. This encodes CASSPSWGGGFETQYF.

At least ten counts were recorded for this clonotype. The chain uses TRBV11-2 and TRBJ2-7; 7 nucleotides align to TRBD1. This CDR3 has 15 residues. Germline CDR1 reads SGHAT; CDR2 reads FQNNGV. The junction had 5 bases not matched to a gene; V was cut back by 1 base and J by 2 bases. CDR3 nucleotides: TGTGCCAGCAGCTTAGGACTGACAGGGACCTACGAGCAGTACTTC. Amino acid sequence: CASSLGLTGTYEQYF.

In its sample, this clonotype was seen many times. The chain is built from TRBV6-2 or TRBV6-3 and TRBJ1-4; D might be TRBD1 (5 bases). Germline V gene data show CDR1 as MNHEY and CDR2 as SVGEGT. V dropped 5 bases and J dropped 5 bases, with 18 bases sitting between them. This CDR3 has 16 amino acids. CDR3 loop: CASSERRGRTNEKLFF. Written as DNA, the CDR3 is TGTGCCAGCAGTGAACGTAGGGGCCGAACCAATGAAAAACTGTTTTTT.

There are a few counts of this clonotype. J is TRBJ2-7 and V is TRBV28; TRBD1 matches 8 bases. The CDR3 has 15 amino acids. Germline values: CDR1 MDHEN, CDR2 SYDVKM. The V and J ends lost 8 bases and 2 bases, in that order; junction bases with no gene match: 11. The CDR3 sequence: CASGIQGAPTYEQYF. CDR3 DNA sequence: TGTGCCAGCGGGATTCAGGGGGCGCCCACCTACGAGCAGTACTTC. The full variable domain, its missing parts supplied by reference TRBV28 and TRBJ2-7, is DVKVTQSSRYLVKRTGEKVFLECVQDMDHENMFWYRQDPGLGLRLIYFSYDVKMKEKGDIPEGYSVSREKKERFSLILESASTNQTSMYLCASGIQGAPTYEQYFGPGTRLTVT.

This clonotype was counted a few times. The gene calls are TRBV18 and TRBJ1-5; 10 bases map to TRBD1. V was clipped by 5 bases and J by 4 bases; unmatched bases: 5. The CDR3 extends over 15 amino acids. The germline CDR1 and CDR2 sequences are KGHSH and LQKENI. The CDR3, as DNA: TGTGCCAGCTCATCGGGACAGGGGACAAATCAGCCCCAGCATTTT. Amino acids: CASSSGQGTNQPQHF.